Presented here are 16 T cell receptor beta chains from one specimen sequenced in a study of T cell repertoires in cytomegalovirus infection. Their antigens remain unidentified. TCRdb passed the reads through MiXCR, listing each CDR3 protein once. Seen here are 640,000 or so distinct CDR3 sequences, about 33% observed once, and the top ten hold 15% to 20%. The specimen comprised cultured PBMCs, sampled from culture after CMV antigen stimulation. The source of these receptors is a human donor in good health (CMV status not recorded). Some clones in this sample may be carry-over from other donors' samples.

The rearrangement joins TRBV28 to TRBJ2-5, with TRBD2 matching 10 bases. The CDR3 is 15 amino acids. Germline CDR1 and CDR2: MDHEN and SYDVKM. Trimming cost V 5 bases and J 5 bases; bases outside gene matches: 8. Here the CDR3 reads CASSPGLASVETQYF. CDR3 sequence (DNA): TGTGCCAGCAGTCCGGGACTAGCGTCAGTCGAGACCCAGTACTTC.

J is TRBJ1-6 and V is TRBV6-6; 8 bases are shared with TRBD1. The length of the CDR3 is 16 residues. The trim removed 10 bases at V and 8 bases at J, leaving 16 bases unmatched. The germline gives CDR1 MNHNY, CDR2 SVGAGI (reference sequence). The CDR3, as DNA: TGTGCCACCAAGCGCCTTATGGACAGGGCTGATTCACCCCTCCACTTT. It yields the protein CATKRLMDRADSPLHF.

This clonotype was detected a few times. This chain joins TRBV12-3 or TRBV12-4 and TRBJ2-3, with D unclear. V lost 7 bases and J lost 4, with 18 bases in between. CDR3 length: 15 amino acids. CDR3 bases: TGTGCCAGCATACCCCACCAGGTCGGCGCAGATACGCAGTATTTT. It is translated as CASIPHQVGADTQYF.

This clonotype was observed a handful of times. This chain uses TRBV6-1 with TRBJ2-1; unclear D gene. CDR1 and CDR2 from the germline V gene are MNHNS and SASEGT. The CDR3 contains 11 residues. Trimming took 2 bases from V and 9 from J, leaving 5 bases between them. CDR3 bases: TGTGCCAGCAGTGAACACGTTGAGCAGTTCTTC. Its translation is CASSEHVEQFF.

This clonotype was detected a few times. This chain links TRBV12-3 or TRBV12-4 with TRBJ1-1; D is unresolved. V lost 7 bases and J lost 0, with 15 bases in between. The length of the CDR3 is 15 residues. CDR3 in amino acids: CASIKSGLLNTEAFF. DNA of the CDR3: TGTGCCAGCATCAAATCCGGACTCCTGAACACTGAAGCTTTCTTT.

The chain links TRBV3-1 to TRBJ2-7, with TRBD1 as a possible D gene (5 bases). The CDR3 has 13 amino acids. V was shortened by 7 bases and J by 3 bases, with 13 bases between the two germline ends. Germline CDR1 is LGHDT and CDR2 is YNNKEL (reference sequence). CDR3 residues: CASTKTGYYEQYF. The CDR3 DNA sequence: TGTGCCAGCACCAAAACAGGCTACTACGAGCAGTACTTC.

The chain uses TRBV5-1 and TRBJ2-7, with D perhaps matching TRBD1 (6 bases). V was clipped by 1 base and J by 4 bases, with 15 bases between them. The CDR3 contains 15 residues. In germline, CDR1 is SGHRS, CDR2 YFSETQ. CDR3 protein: CASSLRLGANYEQYF. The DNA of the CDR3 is TGCGCCAGCAGCTTGCGACTGGGGGCAAATTACGAGCAGTACTTC.

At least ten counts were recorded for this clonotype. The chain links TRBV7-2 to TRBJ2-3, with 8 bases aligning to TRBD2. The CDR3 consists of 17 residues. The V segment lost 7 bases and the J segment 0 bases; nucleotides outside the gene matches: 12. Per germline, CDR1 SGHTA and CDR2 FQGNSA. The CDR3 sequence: CASTLANSGVSTDTQYF. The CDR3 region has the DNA TGTGCCAGCACCCTAGCTAATAGCGGGGTTAGCACAGATACGCAGTATTTT.

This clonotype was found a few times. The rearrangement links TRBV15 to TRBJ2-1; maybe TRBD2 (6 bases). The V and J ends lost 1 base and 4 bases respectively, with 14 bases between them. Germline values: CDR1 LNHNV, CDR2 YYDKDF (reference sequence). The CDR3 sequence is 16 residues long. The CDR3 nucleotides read TGTGCCACCAGCAGAGGCTTGGCGGGGAGGTACAATGAGCAGTTCTTC. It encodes CATSRGLAGRYNEQFF. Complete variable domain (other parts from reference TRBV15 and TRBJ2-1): DAMVIQNPRYQVTQFGKPVTLSCSQTLNHNVMYWYQQKSSQAPKLLFHYYDKDFNNEADTPDNFQSRRPNTSFCFLDIRSPGLGDTAMYLCATSRGLAGRYNEQFFGPGTRLTVL.

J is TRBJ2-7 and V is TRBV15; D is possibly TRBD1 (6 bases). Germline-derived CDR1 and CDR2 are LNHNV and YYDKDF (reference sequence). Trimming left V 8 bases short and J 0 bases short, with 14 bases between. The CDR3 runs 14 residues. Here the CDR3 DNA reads TGTGCCACCCGCCTAGGGGGATCCTCCTACGAGCAGTACTTC. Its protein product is CATRLGGSSYEQYF.

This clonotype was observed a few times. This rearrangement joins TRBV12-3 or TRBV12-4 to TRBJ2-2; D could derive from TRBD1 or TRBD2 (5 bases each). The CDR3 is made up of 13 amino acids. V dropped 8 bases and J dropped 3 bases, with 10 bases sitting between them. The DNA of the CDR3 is TGTGCCAGCGGGGACCTAGACACCGGGGAGCTGTTTTTT. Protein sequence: CASGDLDTGELFF.

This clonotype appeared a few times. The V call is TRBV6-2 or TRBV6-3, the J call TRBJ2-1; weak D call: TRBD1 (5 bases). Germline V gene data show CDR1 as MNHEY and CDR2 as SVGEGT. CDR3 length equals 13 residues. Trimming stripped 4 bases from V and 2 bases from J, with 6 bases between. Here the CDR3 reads CASSWGTYNEQFF. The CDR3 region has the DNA TGTGCCAGCAGTTGGGGCACCTACAATGAGCAGTTCTTC.

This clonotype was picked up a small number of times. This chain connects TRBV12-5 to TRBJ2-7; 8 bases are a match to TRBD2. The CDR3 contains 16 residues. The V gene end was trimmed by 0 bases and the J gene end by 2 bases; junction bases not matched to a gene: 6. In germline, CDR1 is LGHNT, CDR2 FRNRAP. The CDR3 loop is CASGLVIAGLTYEQYF. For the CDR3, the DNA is TGTGCTAGTGGTTTGGTCATAGCGGGATTAACCTACGAGCAGTACTTC.

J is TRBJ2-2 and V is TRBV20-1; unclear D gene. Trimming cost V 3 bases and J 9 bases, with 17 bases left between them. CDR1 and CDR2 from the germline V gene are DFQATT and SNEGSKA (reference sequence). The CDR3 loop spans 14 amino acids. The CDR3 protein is CSASRLPLIRELFF. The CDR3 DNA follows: TGCAGTGCTAGTAGACTTCCCTTAATCCGGGAGCTGTTTTTT.

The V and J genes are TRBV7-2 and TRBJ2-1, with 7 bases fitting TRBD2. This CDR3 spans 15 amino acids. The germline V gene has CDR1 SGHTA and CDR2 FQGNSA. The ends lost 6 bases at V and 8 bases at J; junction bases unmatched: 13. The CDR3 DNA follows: TGTGCCAGCAGTCGAACTAGGACTAGTATCTATGAGCAGTTCTTC. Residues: CASSRTRTSIYEQFF.

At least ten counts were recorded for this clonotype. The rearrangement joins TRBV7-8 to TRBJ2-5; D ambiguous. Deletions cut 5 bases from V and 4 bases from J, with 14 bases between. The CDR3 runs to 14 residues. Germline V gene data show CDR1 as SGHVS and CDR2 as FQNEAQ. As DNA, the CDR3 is TGTGCCAGCAGCCTCATAGGTAGTCCAGAGACCCAGTACTTC. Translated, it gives CASSLIGSPETQYF.